A selection of T cell receptor beta chains follows, all from one sample in a study of blood T cell repertoires in COVID-19. Sequencing used immunoSEQ multiplex PCR; TCRdb keeps in-frame clones, though not all of them. The table includes 250,000 to 300,000 clones, 89% detected once. The sample was PBMCs or T cells enriched from blood (not recorded which). The source is a woman aged 40 to 50 who had recovered from COVID-19. Both conserved end residues are part of each CDR3. A D gene is named only where the DNA matches it firmly. Some rows mark clone size as missing; the rest say once, few, many or name a class of expanded clone.

NA,NA,TRBJ2-3,TRBV18,CASSPPGLASTDTQYF
NA,NA,TRBJ1-1,TRBV5-1,CASSPGNSMNTEAFF
NA,NA,TRBJ1-1,TRBV5-4,CASSLLGVRRNTEAFF
TRBD2,NA,TRBJ2-2,TRBV19,CASSSLAGGPNTGELFF
NA,NA,TRBJ1-1,TRBV7-9,CASSPTRHRARNPRAFF
TRBD1,few,TRBJ1-1,TRBV7-9,CASSLPRDRGGVNTEAFF
NA,NA,TRBJ1-2,TRBV5-1,CASSDARAYGYTF
NA,NA,TRBJ1-2,TRBV5-4,CASSLSGGYGYTF
NA,NA,TRBJ2-2,TRBV7-2,CASSLIRGTGELFF
NA,NA,TRBJ1-3,TRBV4-3,CASSQEGGGGHGNTIYF
TRBD1,NA,TRBJ1-1,TRBV7-2,CASSFLNDRATTAFF
TRBD1,NA,TRBJ2-3,TRBV19,CASSIDHRGYTDTQYF
NA,NA,TRBJ1-5,TRBV3-1/TRBV3-2,CASSQDRGPLGQPQHF
NA,once,TRBJ2-2,TRBV5-6,CASSFLQYTGELFF
NA,NA,TRBJ1-2,TRBV2,CASRRQVGFGYGYTF
NA,NA,TRBJ1-2,TRBV7-9,CASSLAPGYGYTF
NA,NA,TRBJ1-1,TRBV5-1,CASWRGSGTEAFF